This T cell receptor (beta chain) emerged from a study of control samples from healthy donors and cancer patients. This table comes from immunoSEQ multiplex PCR, and its TCRdb copy is limited to in-frame clones, with some not included. The sample gives 100,000 to 150,000 clones, roughly 90% of which show up once; about 2.7% is in the top ten. As for this clone: Its ends do not fully match the called genes, so a read error is possible.

The germline V gene encodes CDR1 SSHAT and CDR2 FNYEAQ (reference sequence). This CDR3 has 15 amino acids. Sequencing was performed on blood. The chain carries TRBV7-7 and TRBJ2-5, with 7 bases fitting TRBD1. This TCR was recovered from a man aged 40-55 years in good health. CDR3 DNA: TGTGCTAGCAGCGAACAGGGGCTAGTCGCAGAGACCCAGTACTTC. It encodes CASSEQGLVAETQYF.